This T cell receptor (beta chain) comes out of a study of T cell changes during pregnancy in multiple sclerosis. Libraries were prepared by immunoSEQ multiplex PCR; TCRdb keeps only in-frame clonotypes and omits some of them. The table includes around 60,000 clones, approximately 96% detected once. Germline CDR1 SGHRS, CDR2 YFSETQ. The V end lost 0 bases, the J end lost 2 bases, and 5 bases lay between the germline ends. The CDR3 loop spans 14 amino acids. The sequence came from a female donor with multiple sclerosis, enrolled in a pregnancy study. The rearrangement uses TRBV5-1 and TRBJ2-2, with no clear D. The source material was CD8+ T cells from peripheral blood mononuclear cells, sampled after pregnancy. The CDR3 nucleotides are TGCGCCAGCAGCTTGGCTTTTAACACCGGGGAGCTGTTTTTT. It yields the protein CASSLAFNTGELFF.